Listed here are 30 T cell receptor beta chains from one sample, sequenced in a study of Ad26.COV2.S vaccination and SARS-CoV-2 variants. The data were produced by immunoSEQ multiplex PCR, yet TCRdb's version contains in-frame clones alone and is incomplete. The top ten hold 3% to 5% of the sample, which has around 370,000 clones, about 90% seen once. This specimen consisted of peripheral blood, obtained after recovery from COVID-19. The receptors were gathered from a human donor who had recovered from COVID-19.

V usage is TRBV6-5 and J usage is TRBJ1-1; 8 nucleotides agree with TRBD1. This CDR3 is 15 amino acids long. The V gene end was trimmed by 6 bases and the J gene end by 6 bases; junction bases not matched to a gene: 12. Germline V gene data show CDR1 as MNHEY and CDR2 as SVGAGI. In DNA form, the CDR3 reads TGTGCCAGCAGCCACCGACAGGGGCTGAGCCCTGAAGCTTTCTTT. Translating it yields CASSHRQGLSPEAFF.

This clone was observed a single time. The chain couples TRBV7-9 to TRBJ1-5; D is uncertain. V lost 3 bases, J lost 6 bases, and 12 bases lay in between. Germline V gene sequence: CDR1 SEHNR, CDR2 FQNEAQ (reference sequence). The CDR3 consists of 14 residues. The chain's CDR3 is CASSLGRESQPQHF. The CDR3 nucleotides read TGTGCCAGCAGCTTGGGAAGGGAAAGTCAGCCCCAGCATTTT.

The chain recombines TRBV25-1 with TRBJ1-1, with 9 positions matching TRBD1. The V gene end was trimmed by 4 bases and the J gene end by 0 bases; junction bases not matched to a gene: 6. Germline CDR1 MGHDK, CDR2 SYGVNS. This CDR3 has 16 residues. The chain's CDR3 is CASSAPGQGMNTEAFF. The CDR3 DNA is TGTGCCAGCAGTGCTCCGGGACAGGGTATGAACACTGAAGCTTTCTTT.

The J gene is TRBJ2-2, the V gene TRBV19; D call uncertain. Germline V CDR1 and CDR2: LNHDA, SQIVND (reference sequence). Trimming left V 6 bases short and J 0 bases short, with 8 bases between. The CDR3 loop spans 14 amino acids. CDR3 residues: CASRPHTNTGELFF. CDR3 DNA sequence: TGTGCCAGTAGACCTCATACGAACACCGGGGAGCTGTTTTTT.

The J gene is TRBJ1-4, the V gene TRBV13, with D possibly TRBD1 on 6 matching bases. Germline assignment: CDR1 PRHDT and CDR2 FYEKMQ (reference sequence). The V end lost 1 base, the J end lost 2 bases, and 14 bases lay between the germline ends. The length of the CDR3 is 17 residues. For the CDR3, the DNA is TGTGCCAGCAGCTTAGCCCTCTACAGGGATACTAATGAAAAACTGTTTTTT. Protein product: CASSLALYRDTNEKLFF.

The chain couples TRBV9 to TRBJ2-2; 13 bases agree with TRBD2. Trimming cost V 5 bases and J 0 bases; bases outside gene matches: 4. Germline CDR1 SGDLS, CDR2 YYNGEE. The CDR3 consists of 17 residues. DNA for the CDR3: TGTGCCAGCAGTCTGACTAGCGGGGGGCCGAACACCGGGGAGCTGTTTTTT. It yields the protein CASSLTSGGPNTGELFF.

The V call is TRBV14, the J call TRBJ1-1; 8 positions agree with TRBD1. The CDR3 has 14 amino acids. V trimming: 4 bases; J trimming: 0 bases; junction bases outside the gene matches: 1. From germline, CDR1 is SGHDN and CDR2 FVKESK. CDR3 in DNA: TGTGCCAGCAGCCGACAGGGGATGAACACTGAAGCTTTCTTT. Translating gives CASSRQGMNTEAFF.

V is TRBV7-9 and J is TRBJ1-1, with D possibly being TRBD1 (5 bases). Germline CDR1 is SEHNR and CDR2 is FQNEAQ (reference sequence). The V and J ends lost 1 base and 6 bases respectively, with 12 bases between them. The CDR3 totals 14 residues. DNA of the CDR3: TGTGCCAGCAGCTTAGGGGGGTCACGTCCTGAAGCTTTCTTT. It specifies CASSLGGSRPEAFF.

The genes are TRBV12-5 and TRBJ1-1, with D tentatively TRBD1 (6 bases). Germline-derived CDR1 and CDR2 are LGHNT and FRNRAP. The CDR3 covers 12 residues. The V and J ends lost 6 bases and 7 bases respectively, with 12 bases between them. This chain's CDR3 is CASGSDSGEAFF. The DNA of the CDR3 is TGTGCTAGTGGATCGGACAGCGGTGAAGCTTTCTTT. Drawing the rest from reference TRBV12-5 and TRBJ1-1, the complete variable domain is DARVTQTPRHKVTEMGQEVTMRCQPILGHNTVFWYRQTMMQGLELLAYFRNRAPLDDSGMPKDRFSAEMPDATLATLKIQPSEPRDSAVYFCASGSDSGEAFFGQGTRLTVV.

This chain connects TRBV7-7 to TRBJ2-1; TRBD2 is a possible D gene (6 bases). This CDR3 is built from 16 residues. Germline assignment: CDR1 SSHAT and CDR2 FNYEAQ (reference sequence). V lost 1 base and J 2 bases, leaving 12 bases between the germline ends. Written as DNA, the CDR3 is TGTGCCAGCAGCTTAGGGGGCCTAGCGACCTACAATGAGCAGTTCTTC. Translating gives CASSLGGLATYNEQFF.

The V and J genes are TRBV9 and TRBJ2-7; D remains unclear. The CDR3 length is 15 residues. Germline loops: CDR1 SGDLS, CDR2 YYNGEE. The V gene lost 4 bases and the J gene lost 0 bases, with 14 bases spanning the gap. The CDR3 sequence: CASSPGWSVSYEQYF. The CDR3 bases are TGTGCCAGCAGCCCCGGTTGGTCAGTCTCCTACGAGCAGTACTTC.

V gene TRBV11-2 combines with J gene TRBJ1-1, with D perhaps matching TRBD1 (6 bases). Trimming took 0 bases from V and 4 from J, leaving 18 bases between them. The V gene's germline CDR1 is SGHAT and CDR2 FQNNGV. The CDR3 totals 17 residues. The CDR3 DNA follows: TGTGCCAGCAGCTTAGATAGGGGCAGGGGATGGGGCACTGAAGCTTTCTTT. Translated: CASSLDRGRGWGTEAFF.

The V call is TRBV5-5, the J call TRBJ1-4, with D maybe TRBD1 (5 bases). Germline V lookup: CDR1 SGHKS, CDR2 YYEKEE (reference sequence). This CDR3 region has 14 residues. Trimming took 4 bases from V and 3 from J, leaving 10 bases between them. DNA of the CDR3: TGTGCCAGCAGCCTAAGGGGTCCTAATGAAAAACTGTTTTTT. Translation: CASSLRGPNEKLFF.

The gene calls are TRBV5-1 and TRBJ2-7; the D gene is possibly TRBD2 (5 bases). CDR3 length equals 12 residues. V was cut by 0 bases and J by 5 bases, with 6 bases left in between. Germline-derived CDR1 and CDR2 are SGHRS and YFSETQ. The CDR3 nucleotides are TGCGCCAGCAGCTTGGGGAGGAACGAGCAGTACTTC. Its protein product is CASSLGRNEQYF. Combining the CDR3 with reference TRBV5-1 and TRBJ2-7 gives the whole variable domain KAGVTQTPRYLIKTRGQQVTLSCSPISGHRSVSWYQQTPGQGLQFLFEYFSETQRNKGNFPGRFSGRQFSNSRSEMNVSTLELGDSALYLCASSLGRNEQYFGPGTRLTVT.

This clone was detected once. The V and J genes are TRBV18 and TRBJ1-5; a possible D gene is TRBD1 (6 bases). Trimming stripped 6 bases from V and 2 bases from J, with 11 bases between. From germline, CDR1 is KGHSH and CDR2 LQKENI. The CDR3 runs to 14 residues. The CDR3, as DNA: TGTGCCAGCTCCCACCGACAGGGCAATCAGCCCCAGCATTTT. It encodes CASSHRQGNQPQHF.

This chain joins TRBV5-1 and TRBJ1-2; 7 bases fit TRBD1. V was clipped by 0 bases and J by 6 bases; unmatched bases: 8. Germline CDR1 SGHRS, CDR2 YFSETQ. The CDR3 runs 15 residues. In DNA form, the CDR3 reads TGCGCCAGCAGCTTGGGAGCCGGGACAGAAGATGGCTACACCTTC. Its translation is CASSLGAGTEDGYTF.

V is TRBV27 and J is TRBJ2-7; D is possibly TRBD1 (5 bases). CDR3 size: 15 residues. Germline V gives CDR1 MNHEY, CDR2 SMNVEV (reference sequence). V dropped 1 base and J dropped 2 bases, with 12 bases sitting between them. CDR3 nucleotide sequence: TGTGCCAGCAGTTTATTCATGGGGCCTACCTACGAGCAGTACTTC. The encoded protein is CASSLFMGPTYEQYF.

The V gene is TRBV29-1, the J gene TRBJ1-3, with D unclear. The CDR3 totals 14 residues. V lost 5 bases and J lost 0, with 11 bases in between. Germline V CDR1 and CDR2: SQVTM, ANQGSEA. CDR3 in DNA: TGCAGCGTTTCTTCGGGCAACTCTGGAAACACCATATATTTT. It translates to CSVSSGNSGNTIYF.

The genes are TRBV6-5 and TRBJ1-5; the D is unclear. Germline-derived CDR1 and CDR2 are MNHEY and SVGAGI. The V and J ends lost 6 bases and 8 bases respectively, with 14 bases between them. The CDR3 consists of 13 residues. The CDR3, as DNA: TGTGCCAGCAGGCCGACGGGGTACGAGCCCCAGCATTTT. Translating it yields CASRPTGYEPQHF.

This chain joins TRBV19 and TRBJ1-5; D uncertain. CDR3 length equals 14 residues. The V end was cut by 5 bases, the J end by 6 bases, with 14 bases between. Germline V gene data show CDR1 as LNHDA and CDR2 as SQIVND (reference sequence). The chain's CDR3 is CASSEQAWGQPQHF. DNA for the CDR3: TGTGCCAGTAGTGAGCAGGCCTGGGGTCAGCCCCAGCATTTT.

This clone was seen more than once but under ten times. The chain joins TRBV19 to TRBJ1-1; D call uncertain. The CDR3 totals 13 residues. Germline CDR1 reads LNHDA; CDR2 reads SQIVND (reference sequence). V was trimmed by 1 base and J by 5 bases, leaving 8 bases between them. CDR3 protein: CASSIVQGTEAFF. CDR3 in DNA: TGTGCCAGTAGTATAGTCCAAGGAACTGAAGCTTTCTTT.

The J gene is TRBJ1-2, the V gene TRBV7-2; TRBD1 is a possible D gene (5 bases). CDR1 is SGHTA and CDR2 is FQGNSA in the germline V gene. This CDR3 comprises 16 residues. The V and J ends lost 5 bases and 5 bases respectively, with 21 bases between them. CDR3 amino acids: CASSPHARGAGYGYTF. The CDR3 DNA is TGTGCCAGCAGCCCTCATGCAAGGGGCGCCGGGTATGGCTACACCTTC.

The rearrangement links TRBV12-5 to TRBJ1-2; a possible D gene is TRBD1 (6 bases). V was clipped by 0 bases and J by 10 bases, with 12 bases between them. The CDR3 sequence is 13 residues long. The germline V gene has CDR1 LGHNT and CDR2 FRNRAP. This CDR3 reads CASGLVVTGSYTF. DNA for the CDR3: TGTGCTAGTGGTTTGGTAGTGACAGGTTCCTACACCTTC.

The CDR3 region has the DNA TGTGCCAGCAGTCAGGGGAACACTGAAGCTTTCTTT. Protein product: CASSQGNTEAFF. J is TRBJ1-1 and V is TRBV6-2 or TRBV6-3, with a weak D call TRBD1 (5 bases). The germline V gene has CDR1 MNHEY and CDR2 SVGEGT. Trimming removed 5 bases from V and 1 base from J, with 5 bases in between. The CDR3 spans 12 residues.

The J gene is TRBJ1-4, the V gene TRBV4-1; D gene uncertain. CDR3 length: 16 residues. Germline V gives CDR1 MGHRA, CDR2 YSYEKL. With 1 base removed from V and 0 bases from J, the gap between germline ends came to 9 bases. Written as DNA, the CDR3 is TGCGCCAGCAGCCAAGTATTGGGAACAACTAATGAAAAACTGTTTTTT. This gives the protein CASSQVLGTTNEKLFF.

In its sample, this clone was seen once. J is TRBJ2-3 and V is TRBV2, with TRBD2 matching over 13 bases. Germline CDR1 SNHLY, CDR2 FYNNEI. V trimming: 10 bases; J trimming: 4 bases; junction bases outside the gene matches: 5. The CDR3 covers 14 residues. CDR3 loop: CAIRGLAGPDTQYF. The CDR3 DNA reads TGTGCCATACGGGGACTAGCGGGGCCAGATACGCAGTATTTT.

This rearrangement joins TRBV7-2 to TRBJ2-7; maybe TRBD2 (5 bases). Per germline, CDR1 SGHTA and CDR2 FQGNSA. Trimming removed 1 base from V and 2 bases from J, with 12 bases in between. This CDR3 region has 15 residues. The CDR3 nucleotides read TGTGCCAGCAGCTTAGTAGGCGGGTCTACCTACGAGCAGTACTTC. Amino acids: CASSLVGGSTYEQYF.

This rearrangement joins TRBV10-3 to TRBJ1-5; D may be TRBD1 (6 bases). The CDR3 runs to 12 residues. V lost 11 bases and J lost 3, with 11 bases in between. The V gene's germline CDR1 is ENHRY and CDR2 SYGVKD. For the CDR3, the DNA is TGTGCCGTTCAGGGGTACAATCAGCCCCAGCATTTT. Encoded protein: CAVQGYNQPQHF.

The chain combines TRBV7-2 with TRBJ2-2; possibly TRBD2 for D (7 bases). Trimming removed 0 bases from V and 5 bases from J, with 10 bases in between. This CDR3 has 15 residues. Germline-derived CDR1 and CDR2 are SGHTA and FQGNSA. Here the CDR3 reads CASSLAGGPTGELFF. The CDR3 DNA follows: TGTGCCAGCAGCTTAGCGGGGGGGCCAACCGGGGAGCTGTTTTTT. Full variable domain (remainder filled in from reference TRBV7-2 and TRBJ2-2): GAGVSQSPSNKVTEKGKDVELRCDPISGHTALYWYRQSLGQGLEFLIYFQGNSAPDKSGLPSDRFSAERTGGSVSTLTIQRTQQEDSAVYLCASSLAGGPTGELFFGEGSRLTVL.

J is TRBJ2-1 and V is TRBV6-5; D is uncertain. This CDR3 spans 13 amino acids. Germline loops: CDR1 MNHEY, CDR2 SVGAGI. V lost 0 bases to trimming and J lost 9 bases, with 9 bases between them. CDR3 coding DNA: TGTGCCAGCAGTTACTCGTTTGTCGGTGAGCAGTTCTTC. Translating gives CASSYSFVGEQFF.